This TCR beta chain was sequenced for a study of early T cells in non-severe SARS-CoV-2 infection. The CDR3 consists of 15 residues. Germline assignment: CDR1 SGHTA and CDR2 FQGNSA. V was cut by 5 bases and J by 8 bases, with 19 bases left in between. MiXCR, applied by TCRdb to the 5' RACE reads, yields one record per CDR3 protein. The repertoire holds more than 50,000 distinct CDR3 sequences, with roughly 12% as singletons. This receptor was identified in an adult who was a healthcare worker with PCR-confirmed SARS-CoV-2 infection or an uninfected control (not recorded which). The V call is TRBV7-2, the J call TRBJ2-1, with D perhaps matching TRBD2 (6 bases). The specimen comprised whole blood, sampled at baseline. The CDR3 region has the DNA TGTGCCAGCAGCCCCTCCAGGGAGGCACTATATGAGCAGTTCTTC. Translated: CASSPSREALYEQFF.